This T cell receptor beta chain was identified during a study of control samples from healthy donors and cancer patients. Libraries were prepared by immunoSEQ multiplex PCR; TCRdb keeps only in-frame clonotypes and omits some of them. Of 120,000 or so clones in the sample, approximately 84% are singletons; the top ten hold 1.5% to 2%. CDR1 SGHNT and CDR2 YYREEE come from the germline V gene (reference sequence). The CDR3 sequence is 16 residues long. Trimming removed 4 bases from V and 7 bases from J; junction bases left unmatched: 13. This clonotype was obtained from a man aged 18-30 years in good health. V gene TRBV5-4 combines with J gene TRBJ2-2; 7 bases map to TRBD2. The sample taken for sequencing was blood. The CDR3 protein is CASSRKVSGGDGELFF. The CDR3 DNA reads TGTGCCAGCAGCAGAAAGGTATCGGGAGGTGACGGGGAGCTGTTTTTT. The whole variable domain, remainder taken from reference TRBV5-4 and TRBJ2-2, is ETGVTQSPTHLIKTRGQQVTLRCSSQSGHNTVSWYQQALGQGPQFIFQYYREEENGRGNFPPRFSGLQFPNYSSELNVNALELDDSALYLCASSRKVSGGDGELFFGEGSRLTVL.